Sequencing of this T cell receptor beta chain was carried out in a study of low-dose radiotherapy and immunotherapy resistance in tumors. For the study at large: A dose of 0.5 Gy per fraction was delivered to Cohort 1 every 2 weeks, for a total of 6.5 Gy.

About this clonotype itself: A far larger clone is off by one base, so a read error is likely.

TRAV- and TRBV-specific primers primed first-strand cDNA, covering alpha and beta chains. PCR amplification of the TCRs was performed with Phusion for 20 PCR cycles, and it relied on a constant-region primer together with a V-primer adapter. mRNA, once isolated, was amplified by in vitro transcription. Each CDR3 protein gets one entry after TCRdb re-called the reads with MiXCR. The sample carries some 88,000 distinct CDR3 sequences, just under 9.5% recorded once. This sample's time point: before trial treatment. Every donor's regimen consisted of nivolumab, ipilimumab, aspirin, low-dose cyclophosphamide and low-dose radiotherapy. Eligible patients bore advanced solid tumors devoid of tumor-infiltrating lymphocytes. Germline V gives CDR1 MDHEN, CDR2 SYDVKM. The ends lost 6 bases at V and 10 bases at J; junction bases unmatched: 9. The CDR3 has 13 amino acids.

J is TRBJ2-1 and V is TRBV28, with 7 nucleotides matching TRBD1. The receptor comes from a male donor with prostate cancer. This specimen consisted of PBMCs, obtained before treatment. CDR3: CASRRQGTHEQFF. Here the CDR3 DNA reads TGTGCCAGCAGAAGACAGGGTACCCACGAGCAGTTCTTC.